The clone carrying this TCR beta chain is a singleton in its sample. Germline V gene data show CDR1 as SGDLS and CDR2 as YYNGEE. Trimming took 1 base from V and 4 from J; bases not matched to a gene: 4. The CDR3 runs to 15 residues. The data are from a study of technical replicates of blood from a handful of donors. Method: immunoSEQ multiplex PCR; TCRdb's copy keeps in-frame clones and lacks some. Of approximately 75,000 clones listed, approximately 97% were seen once; the top ten hold almost 0.3%. V is TRBV9 and J is TRBJ2-1, with TRBD2 identical over 8 bases. The sequenced sample was T cells isolated from PBMCs. The sequence was collected from a human donor in good health. The CDR3 region has the DNA TGTGCCAGCAGCGTAAGCGGGAGCTTGTACAATGAGCAGTTCTTC. Translation gives CASSVSGSLYNEQFF.